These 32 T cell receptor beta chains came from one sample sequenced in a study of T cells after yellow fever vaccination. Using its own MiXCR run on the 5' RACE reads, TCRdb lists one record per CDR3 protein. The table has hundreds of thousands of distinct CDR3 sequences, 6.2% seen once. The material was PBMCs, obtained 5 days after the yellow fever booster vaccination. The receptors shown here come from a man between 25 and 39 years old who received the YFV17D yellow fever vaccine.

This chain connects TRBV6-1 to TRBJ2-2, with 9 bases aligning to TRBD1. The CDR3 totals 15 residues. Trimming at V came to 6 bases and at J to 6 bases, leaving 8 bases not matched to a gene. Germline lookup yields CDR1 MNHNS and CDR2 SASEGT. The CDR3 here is CASSLGTGRAGELFF. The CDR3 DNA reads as TGTGCCAGCAGCCTAGGGACAGGGAGGGCCGGGGAGCTGTTTTTT.

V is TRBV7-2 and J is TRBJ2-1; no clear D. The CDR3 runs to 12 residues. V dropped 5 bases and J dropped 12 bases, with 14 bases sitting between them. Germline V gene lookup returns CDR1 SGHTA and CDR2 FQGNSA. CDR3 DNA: TGTGCCAGCAGCCCGGACGGTTGGGGGCAGTTCTTC. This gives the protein CASSPDGWGQFF.

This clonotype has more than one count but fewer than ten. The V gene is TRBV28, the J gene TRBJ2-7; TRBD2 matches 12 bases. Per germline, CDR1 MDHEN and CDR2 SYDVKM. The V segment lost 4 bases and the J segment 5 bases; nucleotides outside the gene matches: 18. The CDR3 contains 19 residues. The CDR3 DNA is TGTGCCAGCAGTTCCCTTACCCGGACTAGCGGGATCTCCGTCCACGAGCAGTACTTC. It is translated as CASSSLTRTSGISVHEQYF. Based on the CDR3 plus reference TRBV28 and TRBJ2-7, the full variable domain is DVKVTQSSRYLVKRTGEKVFLECVQDMDHENMFWYRQDPGLGLRLIYFSYDVKMKEKGDIPEGYSVSREKKERFSLILESASTNQTSMYLCASSSLTRTSGISVHEQYFGPGTRLTVT.

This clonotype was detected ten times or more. CDR3: CAWRRDRNYGYTF. In DNA form, the CDR3 reads TGTGCCTGGAGAAGAGACAGAAACTATGGCTACACCTTC. The gene calls are TRBV30 and TRBJ1-2; a possible D gene is TRBD1 (5 bases). The V gene lost 3 bases and the J gene lost 2 bases, with 10 bases spanning the gap. This CDR3 region has 13 residues. Germline CDR1 and CDR2: GTSNPN and SVGIG (reference sequence).

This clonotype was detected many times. The DNA of the CDR3 is TGTGCCAGCAGCCGAAAGGGGACAGGGGCCAACGTCCTGACTTTC. It yields the protein CASSRKGTGANVLTF. The rearrangement links TRBV28 to TRBJ2-6, with D tentatively TRBD1 (6 bases). Germline V gene lookup returns CDR1 MDHEN and CDR2 SYDVKM. This CDR3 has 15 amino acids. The V end lost 6 bases, the J end lost 4 bases, and 13 bases lay between the germline ends. Full variable domain (rest looked up from reference TRBV28 and TRBJ2-6): DVKVTQSSRYLVKRTGEKVFLECVQDMDHENMFWYRQDPGLGLRLIYFSYDVKMKEKGDIPEGYSVSREKKERFSLILESASTNQTSMYLCASSRKGTGANVLTFGAGSRLTVL.

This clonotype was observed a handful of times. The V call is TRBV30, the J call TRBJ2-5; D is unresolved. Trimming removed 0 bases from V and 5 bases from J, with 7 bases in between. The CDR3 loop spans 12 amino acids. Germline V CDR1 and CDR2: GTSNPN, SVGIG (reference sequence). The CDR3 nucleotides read TGTGCCTGGAGTGTTTATCGGGAGACCCAGTACTTC. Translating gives CAWSVYRETQYF.

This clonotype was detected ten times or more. The CDR3 protein is CASSWGGTGAVLDTGELFF. Written as DNA, the CDR3 is TGTGCCAGCAGCTGGGGGGGGACAGGGGCTGTCTTGGACACCGGGGAGCTGTTTTTT. V is TRBV11-2 and J is TRBJ2-2, with 10 bases aligning to TRBD1. The CDR3 spans 19 residues. Trimming at V came to 4 bases and at J to 3 bases, leaving 14 bases not matched to a gene. The germline V gene has CDR1 SGHAT and CDR2 FQNNGV.

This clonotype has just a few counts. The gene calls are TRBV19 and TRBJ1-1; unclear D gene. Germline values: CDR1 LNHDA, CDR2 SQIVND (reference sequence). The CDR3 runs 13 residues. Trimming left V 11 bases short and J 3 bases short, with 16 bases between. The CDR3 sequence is CAGRGSGDTEAFF. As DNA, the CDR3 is TGTGCCGGTCGAGGGTCCGGGGACACTGAAGCTTTCTTT.

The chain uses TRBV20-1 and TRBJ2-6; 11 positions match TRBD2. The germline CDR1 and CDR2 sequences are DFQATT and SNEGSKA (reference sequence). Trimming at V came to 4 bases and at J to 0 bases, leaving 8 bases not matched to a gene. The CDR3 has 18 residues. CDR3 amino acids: CSAKSGTSGLSGANVLTF. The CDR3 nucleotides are TGCAGTGCTAAATCCGGGACTAGCGGACTCTCTGGGGCCAACGTCCTGACTTTC.

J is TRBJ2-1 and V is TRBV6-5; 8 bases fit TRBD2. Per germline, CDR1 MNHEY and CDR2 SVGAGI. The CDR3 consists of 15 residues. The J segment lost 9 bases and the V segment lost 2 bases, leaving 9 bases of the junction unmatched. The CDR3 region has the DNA TGTGCCAGCAGTTACGATACGGGAGGGCTGCTTGAGCAGTTCTTC. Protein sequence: CASSYDTGGLLEQFF.

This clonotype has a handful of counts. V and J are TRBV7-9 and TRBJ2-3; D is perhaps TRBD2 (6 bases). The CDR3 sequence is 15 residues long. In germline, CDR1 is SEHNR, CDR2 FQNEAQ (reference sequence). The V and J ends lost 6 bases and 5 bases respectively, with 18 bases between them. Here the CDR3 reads CASRLVGGTKDTQYF. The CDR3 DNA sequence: TGTGCCAGCAGACTAGTGGGCGGGACGAAAGATACGCAGTATTTT.

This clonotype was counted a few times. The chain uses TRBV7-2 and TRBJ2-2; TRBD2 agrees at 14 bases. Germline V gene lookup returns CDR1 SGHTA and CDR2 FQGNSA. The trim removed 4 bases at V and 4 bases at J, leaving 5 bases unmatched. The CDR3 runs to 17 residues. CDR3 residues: CASSSTSGRALTGELFF. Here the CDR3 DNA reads TGTGCCAGCAGCTCGACTAGCGGGAGGGCCCTCACCGGGGAGCTGTTTTTT.

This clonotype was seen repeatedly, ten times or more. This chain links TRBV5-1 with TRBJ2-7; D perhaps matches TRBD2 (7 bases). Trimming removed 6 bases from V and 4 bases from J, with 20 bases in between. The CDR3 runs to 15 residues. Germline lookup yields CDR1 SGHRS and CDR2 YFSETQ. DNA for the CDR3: TGCGCCAGCAACTTAATTGAGGGGGGGGTTTACGAGCAGTACTTC. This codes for CASNLIEGGVYEQYF.

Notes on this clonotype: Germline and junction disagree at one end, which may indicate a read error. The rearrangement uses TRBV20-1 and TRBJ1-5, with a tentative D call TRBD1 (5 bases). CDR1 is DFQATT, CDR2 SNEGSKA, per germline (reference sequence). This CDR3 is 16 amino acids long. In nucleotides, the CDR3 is TGCTGTGCTAGAGATAGGAGGGGTGGAGTCGATCAGCCCCAGCATTTT. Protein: CCARDRRGGVDQPQHF.

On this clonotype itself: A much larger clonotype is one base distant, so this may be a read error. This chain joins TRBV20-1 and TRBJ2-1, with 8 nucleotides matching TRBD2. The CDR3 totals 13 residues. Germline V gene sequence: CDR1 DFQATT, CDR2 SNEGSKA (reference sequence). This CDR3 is CSAIPGLDFERFF. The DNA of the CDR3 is TGCAGTGCTATACCGGGACTAGACTTTGAGCGGTTCTTC.

The CDR3 DNA reads TGTGCCAGCAGCTTAACGGTCGCTAGCGGGGGCAATGAGCAGTTCTTC. Amino acid sequence: CASSLTVASGGNEQFF. This chain uses TRBV7-3 with TRBJ2-1; TRBD2 matches 10 bases. Germline V gives CDR1 SGHTA, CDR2 FQGTGA. With V trimmed by 0 bases and J by 6 bases, 5 bases remained unmatched. The CDR3 is 16 residues long.

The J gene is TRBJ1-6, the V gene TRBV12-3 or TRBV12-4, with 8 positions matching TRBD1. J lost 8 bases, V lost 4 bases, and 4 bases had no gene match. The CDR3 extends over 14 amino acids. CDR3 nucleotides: TGTGCCAGCAGTTCAGGGACAGGCCATTCACCCCTCCACTTT. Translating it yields CASSSGTGHSPLHF.

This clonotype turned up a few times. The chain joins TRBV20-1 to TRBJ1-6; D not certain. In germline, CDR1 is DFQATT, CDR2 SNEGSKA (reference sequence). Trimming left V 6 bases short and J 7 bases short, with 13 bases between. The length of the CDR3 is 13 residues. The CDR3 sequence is CSATVRANSPLHF. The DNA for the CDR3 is TGCAGTGCAACTGTCCGTGCGAATTCACCCCTCCACTTT.

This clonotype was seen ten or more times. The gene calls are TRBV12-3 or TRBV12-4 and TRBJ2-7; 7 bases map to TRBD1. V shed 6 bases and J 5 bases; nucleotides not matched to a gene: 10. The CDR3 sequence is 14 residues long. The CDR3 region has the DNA TGTGCCAGCAGCCTGACAGGGAACTTCGACGAGCAGTACTTC. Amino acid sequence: CASSLTGNFDEQYF.

CDR3 nucleotide sequence: TGTGCCAGCAACGACGTAGAGCAGGGGCGGGAGACCCAGTACTTC. This codes for CASNDVEQGRETQYF. The gene calls are TRBV28 and TRBJ2-5; D perhaps matches TRBD1 (6 bases). V was cut by 7 bases and J by 5 bases, with 20 bases left in between. The CDR3 runs to 15 residues. From germline, CDR1 is MDHEN and CDR2 SYDVKM.

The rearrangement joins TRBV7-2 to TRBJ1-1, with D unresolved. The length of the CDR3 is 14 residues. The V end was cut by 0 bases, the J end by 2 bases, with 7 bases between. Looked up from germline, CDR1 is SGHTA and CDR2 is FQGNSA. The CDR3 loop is CASSLAMGNTEAFF. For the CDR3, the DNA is TGTGCCAGCAGCTTAGCGATGGGCAACACTGAAGCTTTCTTT.

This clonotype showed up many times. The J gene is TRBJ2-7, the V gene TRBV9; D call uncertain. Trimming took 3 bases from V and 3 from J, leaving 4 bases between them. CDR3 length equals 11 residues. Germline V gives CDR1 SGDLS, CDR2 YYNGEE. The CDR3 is CASSGDYEQYF. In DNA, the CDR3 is TGTGCCAGCAGCGGGGACTACGAGCAGTACTTC.

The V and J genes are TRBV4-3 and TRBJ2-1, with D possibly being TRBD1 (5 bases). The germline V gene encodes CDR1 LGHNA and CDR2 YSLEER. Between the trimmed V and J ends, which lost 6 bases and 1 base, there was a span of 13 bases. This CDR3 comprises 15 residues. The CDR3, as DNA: TGCGCCAGCAGACCGGAGCAGGGTTCCTACAATGAGCAGTTCTTC. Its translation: CASRPEQGSYNEQFF.

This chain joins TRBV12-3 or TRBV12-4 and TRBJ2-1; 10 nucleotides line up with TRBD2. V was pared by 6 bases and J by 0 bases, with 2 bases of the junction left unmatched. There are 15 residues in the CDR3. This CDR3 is CASRSSGGSYNEQFF. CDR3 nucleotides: TGTGCCAGCAGATCTAGCGGGGGCTCCTACAATGAGCAGTTCTTC.

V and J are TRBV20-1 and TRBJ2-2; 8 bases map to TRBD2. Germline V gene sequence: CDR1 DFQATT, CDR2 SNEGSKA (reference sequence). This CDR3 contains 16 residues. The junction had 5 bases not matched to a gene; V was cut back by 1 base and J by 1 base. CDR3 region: CSARGLSGGNTGELFF. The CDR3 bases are TGCAGTGCTAGAGGGCTCAGCGGGGGGAACACCGGGGAGCTGTTTTTT.

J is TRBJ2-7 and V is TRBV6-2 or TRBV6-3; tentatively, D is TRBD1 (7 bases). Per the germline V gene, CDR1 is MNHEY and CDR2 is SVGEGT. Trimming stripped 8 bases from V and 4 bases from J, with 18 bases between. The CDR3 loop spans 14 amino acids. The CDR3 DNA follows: TGTGCCAGCTCCGGGGGACAGTCCATTTACGAGCAGTACTTC. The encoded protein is CASSGGQSIYEQYF.

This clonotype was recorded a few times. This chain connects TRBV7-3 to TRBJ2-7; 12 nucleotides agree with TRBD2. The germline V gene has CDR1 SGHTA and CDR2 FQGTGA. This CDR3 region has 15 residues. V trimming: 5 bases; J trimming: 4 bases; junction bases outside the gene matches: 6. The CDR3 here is CASSPGTSGPYEQYF. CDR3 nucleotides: TGTGCCAGCAGCCCCGGGACTAGCGGGCCGTACGAGCAGTACTTC.

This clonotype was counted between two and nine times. This CDR3 is CASSPGQGAAGELFF. CDR3 bases: TGTGCCAGCTCACCAGGACAGGGGGCAGCAGGGGAGCTGTTTTTT. The genes are TRBV18 and TRBJ2-2; 11 bases line up with TRBD1. Per the germline V gene, CDR1 is KGHSH and CDR2 is LQKENI. This CDR3 comprises 15 residues. V was pared by 2 bases and J by 8 bases, with 4 bases of the junction left unmatched.

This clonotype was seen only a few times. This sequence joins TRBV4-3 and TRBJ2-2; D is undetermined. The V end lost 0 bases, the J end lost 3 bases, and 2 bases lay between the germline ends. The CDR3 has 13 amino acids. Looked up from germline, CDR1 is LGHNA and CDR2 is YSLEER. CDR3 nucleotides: TGCGCCAGCAGCCAAGATCACACCGGGGAGCTGTTTTTT. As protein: CASSQDHTGELFF.

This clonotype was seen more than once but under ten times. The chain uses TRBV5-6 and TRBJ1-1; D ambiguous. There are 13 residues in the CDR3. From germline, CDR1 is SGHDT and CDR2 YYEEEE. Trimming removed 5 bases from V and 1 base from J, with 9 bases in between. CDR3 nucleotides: TGTGCCAGCAGGTTCTGGGGGAACACTGAAGCTTTCTTT. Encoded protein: CASRFWGNTEAFF.

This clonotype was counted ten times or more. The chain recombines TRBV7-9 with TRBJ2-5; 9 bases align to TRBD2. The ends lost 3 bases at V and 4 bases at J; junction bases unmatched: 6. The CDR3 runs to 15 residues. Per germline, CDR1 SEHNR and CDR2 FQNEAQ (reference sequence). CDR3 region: CASSLRLAGTETQYF. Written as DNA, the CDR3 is TGTGCCAGCAGCTTGCGGCTAGCGGGGACAGAGACCCAGTACTTC.

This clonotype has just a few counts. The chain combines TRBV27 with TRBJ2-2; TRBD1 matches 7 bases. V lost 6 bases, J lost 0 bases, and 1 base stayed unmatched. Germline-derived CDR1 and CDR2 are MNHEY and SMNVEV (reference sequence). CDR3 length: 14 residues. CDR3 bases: TGTGCCAGCAGAGGACAGGCGAACACCGGGGAGCTGTTTTTT. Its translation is CASRGQANTGELFF.